The present TCR beta chain was sequenced within a study of cytomegalovirus exposure and HLA in healthy donors. PCR used 60 Vbeta primers and 13 Jbeta primers. Clones were sequenced by immunoSEQ multiplex PCR, and TCRdb holds only the in-frame ones, with some missing. The profile shows fewer than 150,000 clones, 70% of them singletons. This CDR3 region has 16 residues. V was pared by 4 bases and J by 7 bases, with 9 bases of the junction left unmatched. Germline assignment: CDR1 SGHRS and CDR2 YFSETQ. This clone was detected only a few times. Sequenced sample: PBMCs. The TCR originated in a woman under 40 in good health and CMV-seronegative. This chain links TRBV5-1 with TRBJ2-1; 12 nucleotides agree with TRBD2. DNA for the CDR3: TGCGCCAGCAGCCTCTTGGGACTAGCGGGTTCTAATGAGCAGTTCTTC. Its protein is CASSLLGLAGSNEQFF.